What follows is one TCR beta chain and its context. The CDR3 totals 15 residues. The germline gives CDR1 MNHEY, CDR2 SVGAGI. V was cut by 0 bases and J by 3 bases, with 12 bases left in between. This entry belongs to a study of blood T cell repertoires in COVID-19. Study in general: The study drew acute and convalescent COVID-19 samples from the United States, Italy and Spain. The cDNA or gDNA used as material had been derived from T cells, B-cell-depleted T cells, or PBMCs.

Authors' data handling: Amplified reference gene primers provided the basis for estimating nucleated cell counts. The repertoire was sequenced with immunoSEQ multiplex PCR; TCRdb's copy has only in-frame clones and lacks some. V, J and clone size are those of that table, while D and trimming were read from the DNA. This sample has some 200,000 clones, with around 91% found just once. The TCR sequence derives from a woman aged 18 to 35 in a cohort exposed to, infected with or recovered from COVID-19 (not recorded which). The rearrangement joins TRBV6-5 to TRBJ2-7, with D possibly TRBD1 on 7 matching bases. The source material was PBMCs or T cells enriched from blood (not recorded which). CDR3 in DNA: TGTGCCAGCAGTTACTCGGCCAGGGGGGACTACGAGCAGTACTTC. Translation gives CASSYSARGDYEQYF.